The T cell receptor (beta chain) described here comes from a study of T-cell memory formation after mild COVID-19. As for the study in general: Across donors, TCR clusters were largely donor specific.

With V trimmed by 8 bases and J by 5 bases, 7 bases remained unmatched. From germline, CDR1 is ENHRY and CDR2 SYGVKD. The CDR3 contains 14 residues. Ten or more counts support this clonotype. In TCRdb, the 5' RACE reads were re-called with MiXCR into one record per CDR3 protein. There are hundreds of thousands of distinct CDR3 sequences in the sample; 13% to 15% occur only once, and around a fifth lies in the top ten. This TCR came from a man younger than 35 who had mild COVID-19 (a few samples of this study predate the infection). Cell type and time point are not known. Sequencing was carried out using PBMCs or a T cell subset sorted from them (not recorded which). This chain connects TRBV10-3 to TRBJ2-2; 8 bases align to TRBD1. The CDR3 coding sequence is TGTGCCATCCAGGACAGGGATGTGACCGGGGAGCTGTTTTTT. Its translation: CAIQDRDVTGELFF.